Given below is one TCR beta chain in context. PCR involved 60 Vbeta and 13 Jbeta primers. Profiled with immunoSEQ multiplex PCR; TCRdb holds only in-frame clones, not every one. Of fewer than 85,000 clones detected, 72% appear once; the ten largest clones hold 11%. The data are from a study of cytomegalovirus exposure and HLA in healthy donors. Germline values: CDR1 SGHNT, CDR2 YYREEE (reference sequence). This CDR3 spans 15 amino acids. The V and J ends lost 4 bases and 0 bases respectively, with 14 bases between them. Sequences were obtained from PBMCs. This rearrangement joins TRBV5-4 to TRBJ2-7; D uncertain. This receptor was identified in a woman in her thirties or forties in good health and CMV-seropositive. The CDR3 DNA sequence: TGTGCCAGCAGCCGAGAGGCCGCGAGCTCCTACGAGCAGTACTTC. It is translated as CASSREAASSYEQYF.